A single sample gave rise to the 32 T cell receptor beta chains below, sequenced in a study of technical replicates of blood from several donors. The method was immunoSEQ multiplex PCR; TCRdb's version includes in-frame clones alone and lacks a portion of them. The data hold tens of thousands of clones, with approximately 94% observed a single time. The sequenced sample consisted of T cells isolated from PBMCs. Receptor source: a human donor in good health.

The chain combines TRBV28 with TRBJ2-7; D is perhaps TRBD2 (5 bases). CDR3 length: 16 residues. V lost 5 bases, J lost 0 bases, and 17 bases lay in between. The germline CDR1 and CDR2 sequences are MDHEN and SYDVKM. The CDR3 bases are TGTGCCAGCAGTCAAATCGAGGGAGCGGCCTCCTACGAGCAGTACTTC. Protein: CASSQIEGAASYEQYF.

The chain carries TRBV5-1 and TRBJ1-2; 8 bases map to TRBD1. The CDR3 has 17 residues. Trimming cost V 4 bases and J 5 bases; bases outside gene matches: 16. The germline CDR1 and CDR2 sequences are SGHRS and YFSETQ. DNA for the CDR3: TGCGCCAGCAGCCCCGGAGGCTTACAGGGGGGTTGGTATGGCTACACCTTC. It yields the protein CASSPGGLQGGWYGYTF.

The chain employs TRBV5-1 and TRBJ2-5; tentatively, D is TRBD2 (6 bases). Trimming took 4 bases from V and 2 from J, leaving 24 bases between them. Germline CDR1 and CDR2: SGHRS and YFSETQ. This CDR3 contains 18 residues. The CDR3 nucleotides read TGCGCCAGCAGCCCCGTTTTTCCTGCTACGGGAGTTCAAGAGACCCAGTACTTC. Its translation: CASSPVFPATGVQETQYF.

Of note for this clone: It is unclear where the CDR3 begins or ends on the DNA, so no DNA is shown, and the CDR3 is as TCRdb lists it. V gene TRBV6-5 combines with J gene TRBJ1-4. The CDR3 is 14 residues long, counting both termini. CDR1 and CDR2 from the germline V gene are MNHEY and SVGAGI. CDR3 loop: CASSSSATNEKLFF.

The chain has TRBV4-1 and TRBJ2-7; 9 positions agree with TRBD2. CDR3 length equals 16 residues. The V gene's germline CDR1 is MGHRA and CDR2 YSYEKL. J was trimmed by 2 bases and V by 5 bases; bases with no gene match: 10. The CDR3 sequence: CASSFIGAGGPYEQYF. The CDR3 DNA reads TGCGCCAGCAGCTTTATAGGGGCGGGAGGGCCCTACGAGCAGTACTTC.

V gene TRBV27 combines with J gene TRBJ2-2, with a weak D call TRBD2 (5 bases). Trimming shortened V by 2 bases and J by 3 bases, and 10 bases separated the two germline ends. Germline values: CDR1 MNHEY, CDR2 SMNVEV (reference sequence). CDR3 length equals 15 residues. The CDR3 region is CASSLRGQDTGELFF. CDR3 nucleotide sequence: TGTGCCAGCAGTTTAAGAGGGCAGGACACCGGGGAGCTGTTTTTT.

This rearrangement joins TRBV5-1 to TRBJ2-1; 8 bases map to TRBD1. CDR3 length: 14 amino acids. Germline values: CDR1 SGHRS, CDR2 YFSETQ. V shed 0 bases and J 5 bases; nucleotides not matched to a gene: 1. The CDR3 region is CASSLVQGDNEQFF. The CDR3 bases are TGCGCCAGCAGCTTGGTACAGGGGGACAATGAGCAGTTCTTC. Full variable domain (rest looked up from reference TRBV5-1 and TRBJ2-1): KAGVTQTPRYLIKTRGQQVTLSCSPISGHRSVSWYQQTPGQGLQFLFEYFSETQRNKGNFPGRFSGRQFSNSRSEMNVSTLELGDSALYLCASSLVQGDNEQFFGPGTRLTVL.

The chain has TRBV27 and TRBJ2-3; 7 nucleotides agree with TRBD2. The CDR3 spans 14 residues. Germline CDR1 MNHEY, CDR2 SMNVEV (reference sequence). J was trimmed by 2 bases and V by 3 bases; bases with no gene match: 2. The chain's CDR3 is CASSLGGITDTQYF. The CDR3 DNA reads TGTGCCAGCAGTTTGGGGGGGATCACAGATACGCAGTATTTT.

The CDR3 spells CASSLQRTGPDEQYF. The CDR3 DNA reads as TGTGCCAGCAGCTTGCAGCGGACAGGGCCCGACGAGCAGTACTTC. The chain links TRBV5-4 to TRBJ2-7, with 8 bases identical to TRBD1. With 1 base clipped from V and 5 bases from J, the junction kept 8 bases outside the gene matches. The CDR3 length is 15 residues. Germline V CDR1 and CDR2: SGHNT, YYREEE (reference sequence).

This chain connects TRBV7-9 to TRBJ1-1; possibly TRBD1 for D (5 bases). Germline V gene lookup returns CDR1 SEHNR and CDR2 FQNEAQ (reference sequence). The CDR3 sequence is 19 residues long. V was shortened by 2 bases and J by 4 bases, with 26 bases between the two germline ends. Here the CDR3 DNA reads TGTGCCAGCAGCTTACGAAATTCATTGGTCGGGGGTCGGTTCACTGAAGCTTTCTTT. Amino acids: CASSLRNSLVGGRFTEAFF. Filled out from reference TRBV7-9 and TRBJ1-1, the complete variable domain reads DTGVSQNPRHKITKRGQNVTFRCDPISEHNRLYWYRQTLGQGPEFLTYFQNEAQLEKSRLLSDRFSAERPKGSFSTLEIQRTEQGDSAMYLCASSLRNSLVGGRFTEAFFGQGTRLTVV.

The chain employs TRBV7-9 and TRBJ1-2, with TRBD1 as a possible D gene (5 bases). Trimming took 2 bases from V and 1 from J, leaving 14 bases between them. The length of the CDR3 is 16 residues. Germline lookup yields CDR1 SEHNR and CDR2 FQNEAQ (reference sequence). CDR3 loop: CASSLFGRDSNYGYTF. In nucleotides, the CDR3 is TGTGCCAGCAGCTTATTTGGCAGGGATAGTAACTATGGCTACACCTTC.

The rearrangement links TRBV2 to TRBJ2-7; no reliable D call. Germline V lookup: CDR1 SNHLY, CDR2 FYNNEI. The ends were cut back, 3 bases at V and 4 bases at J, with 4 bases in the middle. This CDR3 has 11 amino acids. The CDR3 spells CASSDTYEQYF. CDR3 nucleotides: TGTGCCAGCAGTGACACATACGAGCAGTACTTC.

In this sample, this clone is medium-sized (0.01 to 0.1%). The CDR3 DNA reads as TGTGCCAGCAGCTTAGAAGCCAGGGACACTGAAGCTTTCTTT. Protein: CASSLEARDTEAFF. This chain uses TRBV7-9 with TRBJ1-1; maybe TRBD1 (5 bases). Germline V gene lookup returns CDR1 SEHNR and CDR2 FQNEAQ (reference sequence). The CDR3 consists of 14 residues. V was cut by 1 base and J by 3 bases, with 9 bases left in between.

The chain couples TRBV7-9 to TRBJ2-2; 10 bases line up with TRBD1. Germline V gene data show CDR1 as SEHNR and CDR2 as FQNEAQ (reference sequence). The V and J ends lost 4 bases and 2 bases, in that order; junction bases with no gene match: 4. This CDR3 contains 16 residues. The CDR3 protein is CASSYATGGNTGELFF. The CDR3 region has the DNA TGTGCCAGCAGCTACGCGACAGGGGGCAACACCGGGGAGCTGTTTTTT.

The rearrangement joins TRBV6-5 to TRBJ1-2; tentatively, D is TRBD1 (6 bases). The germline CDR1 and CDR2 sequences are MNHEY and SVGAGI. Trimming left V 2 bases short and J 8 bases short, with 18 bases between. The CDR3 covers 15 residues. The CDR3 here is CASSYKRGGFEGYTF. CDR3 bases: TGTGCCAGCAGTTACAAGAGGGGGGGGTTCGAGGGCTACACCTTC.

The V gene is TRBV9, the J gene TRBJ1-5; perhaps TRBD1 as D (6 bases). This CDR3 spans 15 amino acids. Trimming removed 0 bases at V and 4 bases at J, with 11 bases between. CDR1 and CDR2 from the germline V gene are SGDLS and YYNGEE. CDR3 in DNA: TGTGCCAGCAGCGTAGGGCAACAGGGTAATCAGCCCCAGCATTTT. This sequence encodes CASSVGQQGNQPQHF.

The CDR3 nucleotides are TGTGCCAGTAGTATTGGAGGCTACCCCTACGAGCAGTACTTC. The encoded protein is CASSIGGYPYEQYF. The chain carries TRBV19 and TRBJ2-7, with D perhaps TRBD2 (5 bases). The CDR3 is 14 residues long. Germline V lookup: CDR1 LNHDA, CDR2 SQIVND (reference sequence). Trimming removed 3 bases at V and 2 bases at J, with 11 bases between.

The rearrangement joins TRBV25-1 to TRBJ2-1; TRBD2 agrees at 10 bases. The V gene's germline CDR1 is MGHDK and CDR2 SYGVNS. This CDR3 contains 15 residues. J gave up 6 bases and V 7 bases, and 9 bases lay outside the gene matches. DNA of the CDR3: TGTGCCAGCAACTACGCTAGCGGGAGCGGCAATGAGCAGTTCTTC. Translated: CASNYASGSGNEQFF.

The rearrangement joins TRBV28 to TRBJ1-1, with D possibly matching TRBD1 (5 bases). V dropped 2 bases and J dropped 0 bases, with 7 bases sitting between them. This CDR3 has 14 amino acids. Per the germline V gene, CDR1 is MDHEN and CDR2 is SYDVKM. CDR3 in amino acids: CASSLRGVNTEAFF. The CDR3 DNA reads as TGTGCCAGCAGTTTAAGGGGTGTGAACACTGAAGCTTTCTTT. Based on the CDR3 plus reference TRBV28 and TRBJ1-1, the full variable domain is DVKVTQSSRYLVKRTGEKVFLECVQDMDHENMFWYRQDPGLGLRLIYFSYDVKMKEKGDIPEGYSVSREKKERFSLILESASTNQTSMYLCASSLRGVNTEAFFGQGTRLTVV.

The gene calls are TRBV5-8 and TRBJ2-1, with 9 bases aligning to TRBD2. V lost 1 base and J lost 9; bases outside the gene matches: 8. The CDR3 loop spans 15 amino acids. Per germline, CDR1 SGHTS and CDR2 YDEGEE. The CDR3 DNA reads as TGTGCCAGCAGCTTGATTAGCGGGGGTGCCAGTGAGCAGTTCTTC. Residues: CASSLISGGASEQFF.

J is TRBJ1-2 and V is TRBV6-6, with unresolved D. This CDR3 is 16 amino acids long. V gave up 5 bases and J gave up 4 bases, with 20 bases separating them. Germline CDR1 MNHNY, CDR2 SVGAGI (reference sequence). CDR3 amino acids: CASSRSCGRKTYGYTF. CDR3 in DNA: TGTGCCAGCAGTAGGAGCTGTGGGAGAAAGACCTATGGCTACACCTTC.

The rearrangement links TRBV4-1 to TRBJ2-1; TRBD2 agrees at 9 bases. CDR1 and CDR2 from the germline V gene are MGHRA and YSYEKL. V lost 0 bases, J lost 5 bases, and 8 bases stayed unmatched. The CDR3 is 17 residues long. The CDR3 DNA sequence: TGCGCCAGCAGCCAAGACGCCGGGACTAGCAGTAACAATGAGCAGTTCTTC. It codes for CASSQDAGTSSNNEQFF.

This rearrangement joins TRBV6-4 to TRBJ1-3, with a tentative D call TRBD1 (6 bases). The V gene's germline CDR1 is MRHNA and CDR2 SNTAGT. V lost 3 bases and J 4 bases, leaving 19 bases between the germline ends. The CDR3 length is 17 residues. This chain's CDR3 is CASSDNTGMGPGNTIYF. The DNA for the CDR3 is TGTGCCAGCAGTGATAACACAGGGATGGGACCAGGAAACACCATATATTTT.

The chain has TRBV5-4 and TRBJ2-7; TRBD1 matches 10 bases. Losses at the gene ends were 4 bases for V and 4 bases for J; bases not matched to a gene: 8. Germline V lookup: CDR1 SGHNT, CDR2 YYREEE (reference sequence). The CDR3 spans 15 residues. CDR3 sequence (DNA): TGTGCCAGCAGCCGATTACCGGGACAGGGGTACGAGCAGTACTTC. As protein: CASSRLPGQGYEQYF.

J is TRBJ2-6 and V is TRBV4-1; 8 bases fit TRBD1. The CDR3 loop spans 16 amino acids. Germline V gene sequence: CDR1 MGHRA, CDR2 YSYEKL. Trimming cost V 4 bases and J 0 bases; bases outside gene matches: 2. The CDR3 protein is CASSPTGGSGANVLTF. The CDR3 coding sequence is TGCGCCAGCAGCCCTACAGGGGGCTCTGGGGCCAACGTCCTGACTTTC.

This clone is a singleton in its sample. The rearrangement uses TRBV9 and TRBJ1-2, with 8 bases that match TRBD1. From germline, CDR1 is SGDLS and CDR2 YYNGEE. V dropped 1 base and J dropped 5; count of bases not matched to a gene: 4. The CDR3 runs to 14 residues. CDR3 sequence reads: CASSVQGARYGYTF. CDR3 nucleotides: TGTGCCAGCAGCGTACAGGGGGCTCGGTATGGCTACACCTTC.

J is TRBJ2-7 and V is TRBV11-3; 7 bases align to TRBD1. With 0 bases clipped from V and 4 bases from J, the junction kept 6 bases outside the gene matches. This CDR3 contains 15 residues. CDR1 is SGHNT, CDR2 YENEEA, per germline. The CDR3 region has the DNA TGTGCCAGCAGCTTAGATCCGGCCAGGGGGTACGAGCAGTACTTC. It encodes CASSLDPARGYEQYF.

CDR3 loop: CASSLMQQGGADTQYF. The CDR3 DNA follows: TGTGCCAGCAGCCTTATGCAACAGGGTGGCGCAGATACGCAGTATTTT. This chain uses TRBV4-2 with TRBJ2-3; possibly TRBD1 for D (6 bases). Germline assignment: CDR1 LGHNA and CDR2 YNFKEQ. Trimming left V 4 bases short and J 4 bases short, with 18 bases between. This CDR3 comprises 16 residues.

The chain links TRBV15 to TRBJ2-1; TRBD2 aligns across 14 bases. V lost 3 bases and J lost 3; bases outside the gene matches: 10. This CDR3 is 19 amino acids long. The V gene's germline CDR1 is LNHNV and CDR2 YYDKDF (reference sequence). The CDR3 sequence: CATSSRTSGGPLNYNEQFF. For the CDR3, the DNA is TGTGCCACCAGCAGCAGGACTAGCGGGGGGCCTCTGAACTACAATGAGCAGTTCTTC.

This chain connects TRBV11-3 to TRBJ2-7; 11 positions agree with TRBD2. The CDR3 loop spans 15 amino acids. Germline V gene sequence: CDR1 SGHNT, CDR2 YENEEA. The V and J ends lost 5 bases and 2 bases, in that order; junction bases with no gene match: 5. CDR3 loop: CASSILAGGTYEQYF. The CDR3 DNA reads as TGTGCCAGCAGCATTCTAGCGGGGGGCACCTACGAGCAGTACTTC.

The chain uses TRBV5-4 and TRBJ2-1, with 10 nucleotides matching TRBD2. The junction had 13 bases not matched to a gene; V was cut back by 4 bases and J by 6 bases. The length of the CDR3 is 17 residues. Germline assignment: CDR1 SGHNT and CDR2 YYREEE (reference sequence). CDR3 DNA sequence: TGTGCCAGCAGCCCGGGTGACCTAGCGGGAGTGGGCAATGAGCAGTTCTTC. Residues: CASSPGDLAGVGNEQFF.

DNA for the CDR3: TGCGCCAGCAGCCAAGAACGGATCCCCGGGGAGCAGTACTTC. Amino acid sequence: CASSQERIPGEQYF. The chain couples TRBV4-1 to TRBJ2-7; D unresolved. CDR1 and CDR2 from the germline V gene are MGHRA and YSYEKL. This CDR3 region has 14 residues. The V end was cut by 0 bases, the J end by 7 bases, with 13 bases between.